Listed below are T cell receptor beta chains from one sample, sequenced in a study of T-cell reconstitution after alpha-beta-depleted transplantation in children. TCRdb processed the PCR reads anew with MiXCR; each CDR3 protein has one entry. The sample comprises about 610,000 distinct CDR3 sequences, 10% to 13% of which are singletons, and around 4% rests with the top ten. Source: PBMCs from the stem cell graft donor, taken from the stem cell graft. The receptors shown here come from a human donor who donated a stem cell graft to a child with acute myeloid leukemia. CDR3s include the opening cysteine and the closing phenylalanine or tryptophan. A D gene is named only where the DNA matches it firmly. The size field is filled for only some rows; it gives once, few, many or a size class.

CDR3	DNA	V	J	D	size
CASSFTLSYEQYF	TGTGCCAGCAGCTTTACTCTCTCCTACGAGCAGTACTTC	TRBV5-8	TRBJ2-7	-	few
CASSNFPYTEAFF	TGTGCCAGCAGCAACTTTCCCTACACTGAAGCTTTCTTT	TRBV27	TRBJ1-1	-	many
CASSQGGTGENYGYTF	TGCGCCAGCAGCCAAGGCGGGACAGGCGAAAACTATGGCTACACCTTC	TRBV4-1	TRBJ1-2	TRBD1	-
CASSLLTAFTDTQYF	TGCGCCAGCAGCTTGTTGACAGCCTTCACAGATACGCAGTATTTT	TRBV5-1	TRBJ2-3	-	-
CASSQDPTGLDTQYF	TGTGCCAGCAGCCAAGACCCGACTGGTCTAGATACGCAGTATTTT	TRBV14	TRBJ2-3	-	-
CASSQERWGGTEAFF	TGCGCCAGCAGCCAAGAGAGGTGGGGCGGGACTGAAGCTTTCTTT	TRBV4-3	TRBJ1-1	-	-
CASSARQNNEQFF	TGTGCCAGCAGCGCCCGACAGAACAATGAGCAGTTCTTC	TRBV7-2	TRBJ2-1	-	many
CASSLFGGTGSTDTQYF	TGCGCCAGCAGCTTGTTTGGTGGGACAGGGAGCACAGATACGCAGTATTTT	TRBV5-1	TRBJ2-3	TRBD1	few
CASTQGGVGDTQYF	TGTGCCAGCACCCAGGGGGGTGTAGGAGATACGCAGTATTTT	TRBV12-3/TRBV12-4	TRBJ2-3	-	many
CASSSPGTSGVQGEQFF	TGTGCCAGCAGCAGCCCCGGGACTAGCGGGGTGCAGGGTGAGCAGTTCTTC	TRBV12-3/TRBV12-4	TRBJ2-1	TRBD2	-
CASSLKVKEPTARNEQFF	TGTGCCAGCAGCTTAAAAGTGAAGGAGCCGACCGCACGTAATGAGCAGTTCTTC	TRBV7-3	TRBJ2-1	-	-
CASSYSKTSRFQETQYF	TGTGCCAGCAGTTACTCGAAGACTAGCAGATTCCAAGAGACCCAGTACTTC	TRBV6-5	TRBJ2-5	TRBD2	many
CASSYEAQRTEAFF	TGTGCCAGCAGTTACGAGGCCCAGCGGACTGAAGCTTTCTTT	TRBV6-5	TRBJ1-1	-	few
CASREWGSSSGANVLTF	TGTGCCAGCAGAGAATGGGGGTCTTCCTCTGGGGCCAACGTCCTGACTTTC	TRBV6-1	TRBJ2-6	-	few
CAICFLAGVGSGTGELFF	TGTGCCATCTGTTTCCTAGCGGGAGTAGGTAGCGGGACCGGGGAGCTGTTTTTT	TRBV2	TRBJ2-2	TRBD2	-
CSVGRGGNTIYF	TGCAGCGTTGGCCGAGGTGGAAACACCATATATTTT	TRBV29-1	TRBJ1-3	-	many
CASSLSGTSGTIYNEQFF	TGTGCCAGCAGCTTATCCGGGACTAGCGGGACGATCTACAATGAGCAGTTCTTC	TRBV11-1	TRBJ2-1	TRBD2	many
CASGGIHNEQFF	TGTGCCAGCGGCGGGATTCACAATGAGCAGTTCTTC	TRBV28	TRBJ2-1	-	few
CASSLSWQGSGNTIYF	TGTGCCAGCAGCTTATCGTGGCAGGGCTCTGGAAACACCATATATTTT	TRBV7-9	TRBJ1-3	-	few
CASSLSSQGELGEAFF	TGTGCCAGCAGTTTATCGTCTCAGGGGGAATTGGGGGAAGCTTTCTTT	TRBV27	TRBJ1-1	TRBD1	few
CSATALPGSGVYEQYF	TGCAGTGCTACCGCTTTGCCGGGGTCAGGGGTCTACGAGCAGTACTTC	TRBV20-1	TRBJ2-7	-	few
CATESEIAPQETQYF	TGTGCCACCGAATCGGAAATTGCCCCCCAAGAGACCCAGTACTTC	TRBV15	TRBJ2-5	-	-
CASCSRLAGILGTDTQYF	TGTGCCAGCTGTTCTCGACTAGCGGGAATCCTCGGGACAGATACGCAGTATTTT	TRBV6-2/TRBV6-3	TRBJ2-3	TRBD2	-
CASSHLRGQGTETQYF	TGCGCCAGCAGCCATCTCAGGGGGCAGGGGACAGAGACCCAGTACTTC	TRBV4-3	TRBJ2-5	TRBD1	many
CASSSPYGYTF	TGTGCCAGCAGTTCACCATATGGCTACACCTTC	TRBV12-3/TRBV12-4	TRBJ1-2	-	few
CASSQGSGTGSYEQYF	TGTGCCAGCAGCCAAGGTTCGGGGACAGGGTCCTACGAGCAGTACTTC	TRBV4-2	TRBJ2-7	TRBD1	-
CASRGLGLAGLTAYEQYF	TGTGCCAGCAGGGGTCTGGGACTAGCGGGATTGACGGCCTACGAGCAGTACTTC	TRBV6-1	TRBJ2-7	TRBD2	-
CAWSAGPGQTRYGYTF	TGTGCCTGGAGTGCTGGACCGGGACAGACCAGATATGGCTACACCTTC	TRBV30	TRBJ1-2	TRBD1	-
CASSEGPRGELFF	TGTGCCAGCAGCGAGGGACCCCGTGGGGAGCTGTTTTTT	TRBV3-1	TRBJ2-2	-	many
CSVVNRGGFTEAFF	TGCAGCGTTGTAAACAGGGGAGGGTTCACTGAAGCTTTCTTT	TRBV29-1	TRBJ1-1	TRBD1	few
CASSLAGGSYEQYF	TGTGCCAGCAGCTTGGCGGGGGGATCCTACGAGCAGTACTTC	TRBV7-9	TRBJ2-7	TRBD2	many
CASSLRAEISTDTQYF	TGTGCCAGCAGCTTAAGGGCGGAGATCAGCACAGATACGCAGTATTTT	TRBV7-3	TRBJ2-3	-	-
CSARDAGSTDTQYF	TGCAGTGCTAGAGACGCGGGCAGCACAGATACGCAGTATTTT	TRBV20-1	TRBJ2-3	-	many
CASSYTGGGYNEQFF	TGTGCCAGCAGTTACACGGGGGGTGGCTACAATGAGCAGTTCTTC	TRBV6-5	TRBJ2-1	TRBD2	many
CASSLDRPAAFF	TGTGCCAGCAGTTTGGACAGACCGGCAGCTTTCTTT	TRBV6-2/TRBV6-3	TRBJ1-1	-	-
CSAPGGRNYGYTF	TGCAGTGCCCCGGGGGGCAGGAACTATGGCTACACCTTC	TRBV20-1	TRBJ1-2	-	-
CASSQGSGLAGLARDGETQYF	TGTGCCAGCAGCCAAGGTTCGGGACTAGCGGGTTTGGCTCGGGACGGAGAGACCCAGTACTTC	TRBV4-2	TRBJ2-5	TRBD2	few
CASSPSGGPYEQYF	TGTGCCAGCAGTCCCTCAGGGGGGCCCTACGAGCAGTACTTC	TRBV6-2/TRBV6-3	TRBJ2-7	-	many
CSDGQPYGYTF	TGCAGCGATGGACAGCCTTATGGCTACACCTTC	TRBV29-1	TRBJ1-2	-	many
CASSPVREGLFEQYF	TGTGCCAGCAGCCCCGTGCGGGAGGGCCTCTTCGAGCAGTACTTC	TRBV7-2	TRBJ2-7	TRBD2	few
CASSSLDPGGELFF	TGTGCCAGCAGCTCCCTTGACCCCGGCGGGGAGCTGTTTTTT	TRBV7-8	TRBJ2-2	-	few
CASSFYGGTRQETQYF	TGTGCCAGCAGCTTTTACGGGGGAACCCGTCAAGAGACCCAGTACTTC	TRBV7-2	TRBJ2-5	-	few
CATSKGVTGTNTEAFF	TGTGCCACCAGCAAAGGGGTGACAGGGACGAACACTGAAGCTTTCTTT	TRBV15	TRBJ1-1	TRBD1	-
CSAKGLAVETQYF	TGCAGTGCGAAGGGACTAGCAGTAGAGACCCAGTACTTC	TRBV20-1	TRBJ2-5	TRBD2	-
CASYTGLAGPSYEQYF	TGCGCCAGCTACACGGGGCTAGCGGGCCCCTCCTACGAGCAGTACTTC	TRBV5-1	TRBJ2-7	TRBD2	-
CASTTWQIVQHF	TGTGCCAGCACCACTTGGCAGATAGTCCAGCATTTT	TRBV28	TRBJ1-5	-	-
CAWSNRDSSNQPQHF	TGTGCCTGGAGTAATCGGGACAGTAGCAATCAGCCCCAGCATTTT	TRBV30	TRBJ1-5	TRBD1	-
CASSQDGQSNGYTF	TGCGCCAGCAGCCAAGATGGGCAGAGCAATGGCTACACCTTC	TRBV4-3	TRBJ1-2	-	few
CASSSGTGGYF	TGTGCCAGCAGCTCCGGGACAGGGGGGTACTTC	TRBV28	TRBJ2-7	TRBD1	many
CASSSFPYPTSGVSYEQYF	TGTGCCAGCAGCTCCTTCCCTTACCCGACTAGCGGAGTCTCCTACGAGCAGTACTTC	TRBV11-1	TRBJ2-7	TRBD2	-
CASSQDYGRNTYEQYF	TGCGCCAGCAGCCAAGATTACGGTAGAAACACCTACGAGCAGTACTTC	TRBV4-3	TRBJ2-7	-	few
CASSLIRVTSGHNEQFF	TGCGCCAGCAGTTTGATTAGGGTGACTAGCGGTCACAATGAGCAGTTCTTC	TRBV5-1	TRBJ2-1	TRBD2	few
CASSRDTKGQPQHF	TGTGCCAGCAGCAGAGACACAAAGGGACAGCCCCAGCATTTT	TRBV28	TRBJ1-5	-	few
CAISESGTGLGTGELFF	TGTGCCATCAGTGAGTCCGGGACAGGGCTCGGGACCGGGGAGCTGTTTTTT	TRBV10-3	TRBJ2-2	TRBD1	-
CASSQVSGSSGPDTQYF	TGCGCCAGCAGCCAAGTTTCCGGCTCTTCGGGGCCAGATACGCAGTATTTT	TRBV4-1	TRBJ2-3	-	few
CASSQPGQGARSGELFF	TGTGCCAGCAGCCAACCGGGACAGGGGGCGCGGTCCGGGGAGCTGTTTTTT	TRBV6-2/TRBV6-3	TRBJ2-2	TRBD1	many
CASSSDPRQVYTF	TGTGCCAGCAGTTCCGATCCTAGGCAGGTCTACACCTTC	TRBV12-3/TRBV12-4	TRBJ1-2	-	-
CSVRHVETQYF	TGCAGCGTCCGACACGTGGAGACCCAGTACTTC	TRBV29-1	TRBJ2-5	-	many
CASSVTGTYYEQYF	TGTGCCAGCAGCGTGACAGGGACTTACTACGAGCAGTACTTC	TRBV7-2	TRBJ2-7	-	many
CASSAGQGAGLAPLHF	TGTGCCAGCAGTGCCGGACAGGGGGCAGGTCTAGCACCCCTCCACTTT	TRBV28	TRBJ1-6	TRBD1	many